What follows are 27 T cell receptor beta chains derived from one specimen sequenced in a study of CD8+ T cells in alopecia areata. Following extraction, RNA underwent reverse transcription to cDNA, which served as the sequencing template. Some clones are missing from TCRdb's copy, which holds only in-frame ones; the method was immunoSEQ multiplex PCR. Of around 70,000 clones listed, over 25% are singletons. The sample's treatment: oral pan-JAK inhibitor, 5-10 mg twice daily. The specimen was CD8+ T cells sorted from blood, collected at week 4, from a patient treated with tofacitinib. The receptors here all came from a human donor with alopecia areata.

This clone has a handful of counts. The gene calls are TRBV19 and TRBJ2-2; 10 bases are a match to TRBD1. Germline V gene data show CDR1 as LNHDA and CDR2 as SQIVND (reference sequence). The CDR3 is made up of 15 amino acids. Germline trimming cut 6 bases from V and 7 bases from J; bases unmatched to any gene: 8. CDR3 coding DNA: TGTGCCAGTAGCGCCGGGACAGGGGTTGTCGGGGAGCTGTTTTTT. This encodes CASSAGTGVVGELFF.

This clone has ten or more counts. One end of the junction fails to match germline, which may point to a read error. The chain is built from TRBV10-3 and TRBJ1-1; D not certain. Germline V gene lookup returns CDR1 ENHRY and CDR2 SYGVKD. The CDR3 has 18 amino acids. DNA for the CDR3: TGTGCCAGCAGTTCTAGACCCGAACCCGCGTACCCCAACACTGAAGCTTTCTTT. It translates to CASSSRPEPAYPNTEAFF.

This sequence joins TRBV29-1 and TRBJ2-1, with D perhaps TRBD2 (5 bases). The CDR3 runs to 12 residues. CDR1 is SQVTM, CDR2 ANQGSEA, per germline. V was shortened by 3 bases and J by 16 bases, with 19 bases between the two germline ends. CDR3 sequence (DNA): TGCAGCGTTGAGGATGGCTCCATGGCGGGTTTCTTC. Translating gives CSVEDGSMAGFF.

CDR3 nucleotide sequence: TGTGCCAGCAGCTTTTGGACCCAAGGCTACACCTTC. Translated, it gives CASSFWTQGYTF. V gene TRBV7-2 combines with J gene TRBJ1-2; D gene unclear. Per germline, CDR1 SGHTA and CDR2 FQGNSA. V lost 3 bases and J 8 bases, leaving 10 bases between the germline ends. CDR3 length equals 12 residues. Filled out from reference TRBV7-2 and TRBJ1-2, the complete variable domain reads GAGVSQSPSNKVTEKGKDVELRCDPISGHTALYWYRQSLGQGLEFLIYFQGNSAPDKSGLPSDRFSAERTGGSVSTLTIQRTQQEDSAVYLCASSFWTQGYTFGSGTRLTVV.

This clone was seen only a few times. The V call is TRBV5-1, the J call TRBJ2-1, with 9 bases matching TRBD2. V was clipped by 4 bases and J by 2 bases; unmatched bases: 4. Germline assignment: CDR1 SGHRS and CDR2 YFSETQ. The CDR3 runs 15 residues. Written as DNA, the CDR3 is TGCGCCAGCAGCAGTAGCGGGAGTCCCTACAATGAGCAGTTCTTC. This encodes CASSSSGSPYNEQFF.

This clone came up a few times. The chain links TRBV7-9 to TRBJ2-6; a possible D gene is TRBD1 (6 bases). CDR1 is SEHNR, CDR2 FQNEAQ, per germline (reference sequence). V was clipped by 7 bases and J by 1 base, with 11 bases between them. The CDR3 has 15 residues. The CDR3 DNA reads TGTGCCAGCACCCCCAGGGGTTCTGGGGCCAACGTCCTGACTTTC. It yields the protein CASTPRGSGANVLTF.

The J gene is TRBJ1-1, the V gene TRBV30; the D is unclear. Germline V gene lookup returns CDR1 GTSNPN and CDR2 SVGIG (reference sequence). The CDR3 contains 12 residues. Trimming pared 7 bases from V and 0 bases from J, leaving 9 bases between. The CDR3: CALWVMNTEAFF. CDR3 sequence (DNA): TGTGCCTTGTGGGTTATGAACACTGAAGCTTTCTTT.

The chain couples TRBV4-1 to TRBJ2-5; 11 positions match TRBD2. The J call is uncertain, as TRBJ2-7 better fits the DNA end. The CDR3 is made up of 17 amino acids. Per germline, CDR1 MGHRA and CDR2 YSYEKL. The chain's CDR3 is CASSQETGTSGHYEQYF. CDR3 bases: TGCGCCAGCAGCCAAGAAACGGGGACTAGCGGCCACTACGAGCAGTACTTC.

This sequence joins TRBV29-1 and TRBJ2-7; TRBD2 matches 10 bases. Germline V gene sequence: CDR1 SQVTM, CDR2 ANQGSEA. Trimming took 2 bases from V and 2 from J; bases not matched to a gene: 0. The CDR3 runs to 13 residues. CDR3 sequence reads: CSVELAGAYEQYF. In nucleotides, the CDR3 is TGCAGCGTTGAACTAGCGGGAGCCTACGAGCAGTACTTC.

The J gene is TRBJ2-3, the V gene TRBV7-2, with TRBD2 matching 12 bases. The CDR3 is 18 amino acids. Trimming cost V 5 bases and J 2 bases; bases outside gene matches: 11. Germline CDR1 reads SGHTA; CDR2 reads FQGNSA. The CDR3 nucleotides are TGTGCCAGCAGCGCGGGACTAGCGGGCCTTACCTTCACAGATACGCAGTATTTT. It is translated as CASSAGLAGLTFTDTQYF.

This chain joins TRBV4-1 and TRBJ2-1, with D perhaps given as TRBD1 or TRBD2 (5 bases each). Germline V lookup: CDR1 MGHRA, CDR2 YSYEKL. The ends were cut back, 7 bases at V and 9 bases at J, with 16 bases in the middle. This CDR3 has 13 amino acids. The CDR3 here is CASKSLGDREQFF. CDR3 sequence (DNA): TGCGCCAGCAAATCCCTGGGGGACCGTGAGCAGTTCTTC.

This clone was seen a few times. The CDR3 spells CASSLGGPEAFF. CDR3 sequence (DNA): TGTGCCAGCAGCTTAGGGGGGCCTGAAGCTTTCTTT. The chain employs TRBV7-9 and TRBJ1-1; D perhaps matches TRBD1 (6 bases). This CDR3 is built from 12 residues. V was trimmed by 1 base and J by 6 bases, leaving 6 bases between them. CDR1 and CDR2 (germline): SEHNR, FQNEAQ (reference sequence).

V gene TRBV10-3 combines with J gene TRBJ2-1; 11 nucleotides match TRBD2. Germline V gene sequence: CDR1 ENHRY, CDR2 SYGVKD. There are 18 residues in the CDR3. The J segment lost 3 bases and the V segment lost 7 bases, leaving 14 bases of the junction unmatched. DNA of the CDR3: TGTGCCATCAAATCACTAGCGGGAGATGCGGGGGGCTACAATGAGCAGTTCTTC. Protein: CAIKSLAGDAGGYNEQFF.

J is TRBJ2-1 and V is TRBV9; either TRBD1 or TRBD2 may supply D (6 bases each). Trimming pared 4 bases from V and 0 bases from J, leaving 17 bases between. The germline V gene encodes CDR1 SGDLS and CDR2 YYNGEE. This CDR3 spans 17 amino acids. The chain's CDR3 is CASSLTGGASSYNEQFF. CDR3 nucleotide sequence: TGTGCCAGCAGCCTTACCGGGGGCGCAAGCTCCTACAATGAGCAGTTCTTC.

This chain uses TRBV27 with TRBJ2-7; TRBD1 matches at 10 bases. The CDR3 runs 14 residues. The germline CDR1 and CDR2 sequences are MNHEY and SMNVEV (reference sequence). Losses at the gene ends were 6 bases for V and 6 bases for J; bases not matched to a gene: 8. The CDR3 DNA reads TGTGCCAGCAGAAGGACAGGGGGTTTTGGCGAGCAGTACTTC. It yields the protein CASRRTGGFGEQYF.

The chain links TRBV7-2 to TRBJ2-3; the D gene is possibly TRBD1 (6 bases). The CDR3 is 18 residues long. Trimming pared 3 bases from V and 0 bases from J, leaving 19 bases between. Germline V gene data show CDR1 as SGHTA and CDR2 as FQGNSA. The CDR3 is CASSLDSRITKSTDTQYF. Written as DNA, the CDR3 is TGTGCCAGCAGCTTGGACAGCCGCATCACAAAAAGCACAGATACGCAGTATTTT.

This clone was observed a few times. V is TRBV5-1 and J is TRBJ2-7; 10 nucleotides align to TRBD2. Germline V gene lookup returns CDR1 SGHRS and CDR2 YFSETQ. CDR3 size: 15 residues. Losses at the gene ends were 4 bases for V and 5 bases for J; bases not matched to a gene: 9. CDR3 protein: CASSPTPGTSDEQYF. In DNA form, the CDR3 reads TGCGCCAGCAGCCCCACCCCCGGGACTAGCGACGAGCAGTACTTC.

The chain carries TRBV19 and TRBJ2-1, with a weak D call TRBD2 (6 bases). The germline gives CDR1 LNHDA, CDR2 SQIVND (reference sequence). The V end was cut by 6 bases, the J end by 0 bases, with 15 bases between. The CDR3 contains 16 residues. The CDR3 loop is CASRRTGGNSYNEQFF. The CDR3 DNA follows: TGTGCCAGTAGACGAACCGGAGGGAACTCCTACAATGAGCAGTTCTTC.

The CDR3: CASSLVGGEETQYF. In nucleotides, the CDR3 is TGTGCCAGCAGCTTAGTTGGGGGAGAAGAGACCCAGTACTTC. The chain recombines TRBV7-9 with TRBJ2-5, with D possibly called TRBD1 or TRBD2 (5 bases each). The V end lost 1 base, the J end lost 3 bases, and 9 bases lay between the germline ends. Germline CDR1 and CDR2: SEHNR and FQNEAQ (reference sequence). This CDR3 has 14 residues.

This clone was picked up a small number of times. The rearrangement uses TRBV5-1 and TRBJ2-3; a weak D match, TRBD1 (6 bases). The CDR3 contains 15 residues. Trimming took 4 bases from V and 1 from J, leaving 13 bases between them. The germline gives CDR1 SGHRS, CDR2 YFSETQ. CDR3 in amino acids: CASSPTGLGTDTQYF. The DNA of the CDR3 is TGCGCCAGCAGCCCGACAGGTCTGGGCACAGATACGCAGTATTTT.

This clone has just one count. J is TRBJ2-4 and V is TRBV5-6; TRBD1 agrees at 7 bases. CDR3 length equals 12 residues. With V trimmed by 4 bases and J by 13 bases, 8 bases remained unmatched. Germline V lookup: CDR1 SGHDT, CDR2 YYEEEE. Written as DNA, the CDR3 is TGTGCCAGCAGCACGACAGGGACCGTCCAGTACTTC. This translates into CASSTTGTVQYF.

J is TRBJ2-3 and V is TRBV29-1; TRBD2 aligns across 15 bases. The junction had 6 bases not matched to a gene; V was cut back by 7 bases and J by 4 bases. Germline assignment: CDR1 SQVTM and CDR2 ANQGSEA. This CDR3 has 15 residues. The CDR3 nucleotides read TGCAGCGCTCTCGGACTAGCGGGAGGGTCAGATACGCAGTATTTT. Encoded protein: CSALGLAGGSDTQYF.

The chain couples TRBV15 to TRBJ1-2; tentative D call: TRBD1 (5 bases). Germline CDR1 reads LNHNV; CDR2 reads YYDKDF (reference sequence). The V and J ends lost 0 bases and 7 bases respectively, with 9 bases between them. This CDR3 is 13 amino acids long. CDR3 loop: CATSREQTGGYTF. CDR3 DNA sequence: TGTGCCACCAGCAGAGAACAAACAGGTGGCTACACCTTC.

About this clone: At the DNA level, this CDR3 is encoded by other sequences in the same sample as well. The chain recombines TRBV29-1 with TRBJ1-1; D gene unclear. CDR1 and CDR2 (germline): SQVTM, ANQGSEA. V was trimmed by 1 base and J by 6 bases, leaving 6 bases between them. This CDR3 has 11 amino acids. The CDR3 loop is CSVEVGPEAFF. The CDR3 DNA reads TGCAGCGTTGAAGTAGGGCCTGAAGCTTTCTTT.

There are a few counts of this clone. This chain uses TRBV29-1 with TRBJ2-7; D might be TRBD1 or TRBD2, each matching 6 bases. Germline V gene lookup returns CDR1 SQVTM and CDR2 ANQGSEA. The length of the CDR3 is 13 residues. The V gene lost 7 bases and the J gene lost 4 bases, with 17 bases spanning the gap. In DNA, the CDR3 is TGCAGCGCGCGGGACACCAACCGGTACGAGCAGTACTTC. It is translated as CSARDTNRYEQYF.

The chain couples TRBV2 to TRBJ2-1; 9 bases match TRBD2. The trim removed 3 bases at V and 9 bases at J, leaving 9 bases unmatched. Germline V gene sequence: CDR1 SNHLY, CDR2 FYNNEI. The CDR3 is 15 amino acids. CDR3 nucleotides: TGTGCCAGCAGTGAGAGGACAATAGCGGGAGTTGAGCAGTTCTTC. It encodes CASSERTIAGVEQFF.

The chain uses TRBV23-1 and TRBJ2-3; D is ambiguous. TRBV23-1 is placed among ORFs of uncertain function. The V gene lost 3 bases and the J gene lost 2 bases, with 12 bases spanning the gap. This CDR3 spans 15 amino acids. In nucleotides, the CDR3 is TGCGCCAGCAGTCAGCCCACACAATACACAGATACGCAGTATTTT. This sequence encodes CASSQPTQYTDTQYF.